This T cell receptor beta chain was recorded in a study of molecular identifiers for immune sequencing clone quantification. TCRdb reanalysed the PCR reads using MiXCR and keeps one entry per CDR3 protein. The sample consists of 65,000 to 70,000 distinct CDR3 sequences, 15% to 20% of them appearing once. V was pared by 10 bases and J by 6 bases, with 10 bases between. Germline CDR1 is LNHDA and CDR2 is SQIVND (reference sequence). The CDR3 loop spans 10 amino acids. General study points: Clones of above 20 RNA copies carried over 99% of effector molecules; in naive cells they carried under 1%.

In the case of this clonotype: Its target is unknown.

J is TRBJ2-7 and V is TRBV19; TRBD1 might be the D (6 bases). This receptor was identified in a human donor in good health. Some libraries in this study had Jurkat cell RNA spiked in. Sequencing used naive CD8+ T cells from blood, with Jurkat cell RNA spiked in. Subset described: FACS-sorted CD8+CD4-CCR7+CD45RA+ naive T cells. The CDR3 DNA is TGTGCCACACAGGGTGCCGAGCAGTACTTC. Translation gives CATQGAEQYF.